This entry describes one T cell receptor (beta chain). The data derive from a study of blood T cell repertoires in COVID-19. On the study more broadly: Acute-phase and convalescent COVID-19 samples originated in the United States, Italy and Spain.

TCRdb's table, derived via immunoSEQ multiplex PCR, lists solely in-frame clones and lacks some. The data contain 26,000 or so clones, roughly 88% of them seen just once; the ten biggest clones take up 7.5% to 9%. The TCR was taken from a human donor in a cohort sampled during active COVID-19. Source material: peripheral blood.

CDR3: CASSWGTGPNSGANVLTF. The CDR3 bases are TGTGCCAGCAGTTGGGGGACAGGGCCGAACTCTGGGGCCAACGTCCTGACTTTC. The V call is TRBV6-2 or TRBV6-3, the J call TRBJ2-6; 9 positions match TRBD1. V shed 4 bases and J 0 bases; nucleotides not matched to a gene: 7. Germline CDR1 is MNHEY and CDR2 is SVGEGT. CDR3 length: 18 amino acids.